These T cell receptor beta chains were read from a single sample in a study of OX40 agonist ivuxolimab in advanced cancers. Sequencing was performed with immunoSEQ multiplex PCR; in TCRdb, only in-frame clones are kept and a portion is missing. The repertoire holds around 100,000 clones, with about 87% as singletons. The sequences come from CD4+ or CD8+ T cells sorted from blood, collected in a trial of the OX40 agonist ivuxolimab. Every receptor here comes from an adult with an advanced solid tumor such as melanoma, head and neck, liver or kidney cancer. The CDR3 runs from the conserved cysteine through the conserved F or W. Fields, in order: clone size, J gene, D gene, V gene, CDR3 DNA, CDR3 protein. The D gene is left open where the match is weak. A clone size is listed for some rows: how often the clone was seen (once, few, many), or a class if it is expanded.

size: NA
J: TRBJ2-3
D: TRBD2
V: TRBV5-1
DNA: TGCGCCAGCAGCTTGGAAGGGAGGGCGGGCACAGATACGCAGTATTTT
CDR3: CASSLEGRAGTDTQYF

size: many
J: TRBJ1-5
D: NA
V: TRBV7-9
DNA: TGTGCCAGCAGCTTAGCCCGGACAGCGGTGGAGCCGGATCAGCCCCAGCATTTT
CDR3: CASSLARTAVEPDQPQHF

size: NA
J: TRBJ2-5
D: NA
V: TRBV7-8
DNA: TGTGCCAGCAGCCATCACTACAAGCAAGAGACCCAGTACTTC
CDR3: CASSHHYKQETQYF

size: NA
J: TRBJ2-5
D: TRBD2
V: TRBV19
DNA: TGTGCCAGTAGTACCGACGGGACTAGCGGGAGGGGGACCCAGTACTTC
CDR3: CASSTDGTSGRGTQYF

size: NA
J: TRBJ1-1
D: NA
V: TRBV6-6
DNA: TGTGCCAGCAGTTACGCCCCGAACACTGAAGCTTTCTTT
CDR3: CASSYAPNTEAFF

size: NA
J: TRBJ2-3
D: TRBD2
V: TRBV9
DNA: TGTGCCAGCAGCGAGGGACTAGCGGGAAGCACAGATACGCAGTATTTT
CDR3: CASSEGLAGSTDTQYF

size: few
J: TRBJ2-6
D: TRBD2
V: TRBV19
DNA: TGTGCCAGTAGTATGGTAGCGGGGGGCTCTGGGGCCAACGTCCTGACTTTC
CDR3: CASSMVAGGSGANVLTF

size: NA
J: TRBJ2-7
D: NA
V: TRBV18
DNA: TGTGCCAGCTCACCAACAGACACAGCCTACGAGCAGTACTTC
CDR3: CASSPTDTAYEQYF

size: NA
J: TRBJ2-1
D: TRBD1
V: TRBV10-2
DNA: TGCGCCAGCAGCGGGACAGGGGTCCCCAGCGGGATCTACAATGAGCAGTTCTTC
CDR3: CASSGTGVPSGIYNEQFF

size: NA
J: TRBJ2-7
D: NA
V: TRBV5-1
DNA: TGCGCCAGCAGCTCGTTACAGGGAAACGAGCAGTACTTC
CDR3: CASSSLQGNEQYF

size: NA
J: TRBJ2-3
D: NA
V: TRBV30
DNA: TGTGCCTGGAGTCGGGCTAGCACAGATACGCAGTATTTT
CDR3: CAWSRASTDTQYF